This is a list of T cell receptor beta chains from one sample in a study of cytomegalovirus exposure and HLA in healthy donors. Repertoires were generated with immunoSEQ multiplex PCR, while TCRdb's copy carries only in-frame clones and drops some. Altogether some 140,000 clones are present, 85% being singletons, with the ten largest covering about 7%. Input material: PBMCs. All receptors derive from a woman under 40 in good health and CMV-seropositive. CDR3s include the opening cysteine and the closing phenylalanine or tryptophan. A D gene is named only where the DNA matches it firmly. A clone size is listed for some rows: how often the clone was seen (once, few, many), or a class if it is expanded.

D: .
V: TRBV30
J: TRBJ2-7
size: .
DNA: TGTGCCTGGAGTGAAGGTGGGGGCCCCTACGAGCAGTACTTC
CDR3: CAWSEGGGPYEQYF

D: .
V: TRBV12-5
J: TRBJ1-2
size: .
DNA: TGTGCTAGTGGTTTGTCGGGTGGTGGCTACACCTTC
CDR3: CASGLSGGGYTF

D: TRBD2
V: TRBV2
J: TRBJ2-7
size: .
DNA: TGTGCCAGCACGGCGGGAGGCGCCTACGAGCAGTACTTC
CDR3: CASTAGGAYEQYF

D: .
V: TRBV29-1
J: TRBJ2-3
size: .
DNA: TGCAGCGTTGACAATAGGGGTGCAGATACGCAGTATTTT
CDR3: CSVDNRGADTQYF

D: .
V: TRBV27
J: TRBJ2-1
size: .
DNA: TGTGCCAGCACCCTCAGTTTCGGGGAAGCTTACAATGAGCAGTTCTTC
CDR3: CASTLSFGEAYNEQFF

D: TRBD2
V: TRBV2
J: TRBJ2-1
size: few
DNA: TGTGCCAGCAGTCCCGATAGCGGGAGATCCTACAATGAGCAGTTCTTC
CDR3: CASSPDSGRSYNEQFF

D: TRBD2
V: TRBV11-2
J: TRBJ2-2
size: .
DNA: TGTGCCAGCAGCTTAGGCCTAGCGGGAAACACCGGGGAGCTGTTTTTT
CDR3: CASSLGLAGNTGELFF

D: TRBD2
V: TRBV10-3
J: TRBJ2-3
size: once
DNA: TGTGCCACCACGAGCGGGGGTAGCACAGATACGCAGTATTTT
CDR3: CATTSGGSTDTQYF

D: TRBD2
V: TRBV14
J: TRBJ2-1
size: .
DNA: TGTGCCAGCAGCCAACTAGCGGGGGGGCCGAATGAGCAGTTCTTC
CDR3: CASSQLAGGPNEQFF

D: TRBD1
V: TRBV5-1
J: TRBJ2-2
size: few
DNA: TGCGCCAGCAGCCCGACAGGGCTAGGCACCGGGGAGCTGTTTTTT
CDR3: CASSPTGLGTGELFF

D: TRBD1
V: TRBV4-2
J: TRBJ2-7
size: .
DNA: TGTGCCAGCAGCCAAGGTTCGAAGACAGGGGTCTACGAGCAGTACTTC
CDR3: CASSQGSKTGVYEQYF

D: TRBD1
V: TRBV18
J: TRBJ1-1
size: .
DNA: TGTGCCAGCTCACTCGGACAGGGGGCTAACACTGAAGCTTTCTTT
CDR3: CASSLGQGANTEAFF

D: TRBD2
V: TRBV27
J: TRBJ2-7
size: .
DNA: TGTGCCAGCAGTTTTAGGCTAGCGGGCGTCGGCTACGAGCAGTACTTC
CDR3: CASSFRLAGVGYEQYF

D: .
V: TRBV6-5
J: TRBJ1-1
size: .
DNA: TGTGCCAGCAGCCGCGCGGTGAAGACTGAAGCTTTCTTT
CDR3: CASSRAVKTEAFF

D: .
V: TRBV6-5
J: TRBJ2-6
size: once
DNA: TGTGCCAGCAGTTACTCCCGGGGTGCTGGGGCCAACGTCCTGACTTTC
CDR3: CASSYSRGAGANVLTF

D: TRBD2
V: TRBV29-1
J: TRBJ2-3
size: .
DNA: TGCAGCGTTGGAGGAACTAGCGGGGGGGATACGCAGTATTTT
CDR3: CSVGGTSGGDTQYF

D: .
V: TRBV6-5
J: TRBJ1-6
size: .
DNA: TGTGCCAGCAGTTACTCAGGGTCAGCGCGGGATTCACCCCTCCACTTT
CDR3: CASSYSGSARDSPLHF

D: .
V: TRBV30
J: TRBJ1-5
size: .
DNA: TGTGCCTGGAGGGCCAACCCCGGGGAGCCCCAGCATTTT
CDR3: CAWRANPGEPQHF

D: TRBD1
V: TRBV5-1
J: TRBJ2-7
size: .
DNA: TGCGCCAGCAGCTCGGGACAGTCCTACGAGCAGTACTTC
CDR3: CASSSGQSYEQYF

D: TRBD1
V: TRBV27
J: TRBJ2-7
size: .
DNA: TGTGCCAGCAGTCTCGACAGGGCGATCGACGAGCAGTACTTC
CDR3: CASSLDRAIDEQYF

D: TRBD1
V: TRBV7-9
J: TRBJ2-3
size: .
DNA: TGTTCCAGCGGACAGGGCGAGGATACGCAGTATTTT
CDR3: CSSGQGEDTQYF

D: .
V: TRBV15
J: TRBJ2-7
size: .
DNA: TGTGCCACCAGCAGAGTTGGGGGGGCGACTGAGCAGTACTTC
CDR3: CATSRVGGATEQYF

D: TRBD2
V: TRBV5-1
J: TRBJ2-5
size: .
DNA: TGCGCCAGCAGCCCCCCTGCGGGAGGGGAGACCCAGTACTTC
CDR3: CASSPPAGGETQYF

D: .
V: TRBV27
J: TRBJ2-5
size: .
DNA: TGTGCCAGCAGTTTGGGTGCGGAGATGAGGGAGACCCAGTACTTC
CDR3: CASSLGAEMRETQYF

D: TRBD2
V: TRBV19
J: TRBJ2-6
size: once
DNA: TGTGCCAGTAGTAGACTAGCGGGGGTCCGCTCTGGGGCCAACGTCCTGACTTTC
CDR3: CASSRLAGVRSGANVLTF

D: .
V: TRBV2
J: TRBJ1-2
size: .
DNA: TGTGCCAGCAGTGAAACAGCTTCCTATGGCTACACCTTC
CDR3: CASSETASYGYTF

D: TRBD2
V: TRBV7-9
J: TRBJ2-5
size: .
DNA: TGTGCCAGCAGCTTAGGTGGGGGGGACGAGACCCAGTACTTC
CDR3: CASSLGGGDETQYF

D: .
V: TRBV18
J: TRBJ1-2
size: .
DNA: TGTGCCAGCTCACCCTCGGGGGGAAACTATGGCTACACCTTC
CDR3: CASSPSGGNYGYTF

D: .
V: TRBV28
J: TRBJ1-5
size: .
DNA: TGTGCCAGCAGTTTACCACAGGGTGGCAATCAGCCCCAGCATTTT
CDR3: CASSLPQGGNQPQHF

D: TRBD2
V: TRBV28
J: TRBJ2-7
size: .
DNA: TGTGCCAGCAGCCCTCGGACTAGCGGTTCTTGGGACGAGCAGTACTTC
CDR3: CASSPRTSGSWDEQYF

D: TRBD2
V: TRBV19
J: TRBJ2-5
size: once
DNA: TGTGCCAGTAGTATAGACGTATTAGCGGGGCAAGAGACCCAGTACTTC
CDR3: CASSIDVLAGQETQYF

D: .
V: TRBV5-8
J: TRBJ2-3
size: .
DNA: TGTGCCAGCAGCTTGACAGCCCCAAAGCCAGATACGCAGTATTTT
CDR3: CASSLTAPKPDTQYF

D: .
V: TRBV18
J: TRBJ2-7
size: .
DNA: TGTGCCAGCTCACGAGGGCCCTTAACCTACGAGCAGTACTTC
CDR3: CASSRGPLTYEQYF

D: .
V: TRBV4-1
J: TRBJ1-2
size: .
DNA: TGCGCCAGCAGCCAAGATCCGGGGTTGGGTGGCTACACCTTC
CDR3: CASSQDPGLGGYTF

D: .
V: TRBV6-1
J: TRBJ2-5
size: once
DNA: TGTGCCAGCAGTGCTGGGGGCGCGGGGACCCAGTACTTC
CDR3: CASSAGGAGTQYF

D: TRBD1
V: TRBV30
J: TRBJ1-3
size: .
DNA: TGTGCCTGGAGTGGCGGCAGGGGGAGTGGAAACACCATATATTTT
CDR3: CAWSGGRGSGNTIYF

D: TRBD1
V: TRBV9
J: TRBJ2-7
size: .
DNA: TGTGCCAGCGGGGCAGGGGGCTACGAGCAGTACTTC
CDR3: CASGAGGYEQYF

D: TRBD1
V: TRBV5-6
J: TRBJ1-3
size: .
DNA: TGTGCCAGCAGCTTGGGGACAGGGGCACACTCTGGAAACACCATATATTTT
CDR3: CASSLGTGAHSGNTIYF

D: .
V: TRBV30
J: TRBJ1-1
size: .
DNA: TGTGCCTGGAGGTCAGGGGCGAGTGAAGCTTTCTTT
CDR3: CAWRSGASEAFF

D: TRBD1
V: TRBV15
J: TRBJ1-4
size: .
DNA: TGTGCCACCAGCGTTTACAGGGGCAAAGGGGAAAAACTGTTTTTT
CDR3: CATSVYRGKGEKLFF

D: .
V: TRBV19
J: TRBJ2-7
size: .
DNA: TGTGCCAGTAGTATAGACCTAGCGACGTCCGAGCAGTACTTC
CDR3: CASSIDLATSEQYF

D: .
V: TRBV9
J: TRBJ2-5
size: .
DNA: TGTGCCAGCAGCCCTTGGCCATCAGCGCCTCAAGAGACCCAGTACTTC
CDR3: CASSPWPSAPQETQYF

D: .
V: TRBV10-3
J: TRBJ1-1
size: .
DNA: TGTGCCACAGGACCGGGGTTGGCTGAAGCTTTCTTT
CDR3: CATGPGLAEAFF

D: TRBD1
V: TRBV6-5
J: TRBJ1-1
size: .
DNA: TGTGCCAGCAGTCTGACAGGGGTAATGAACACTGAAGCTTTCTTT
CDR3: CASSLTGVMNTEAFF

D: .
V: TRBV6-1
J: TRBJ1-5
size: .
DNA: TGTGCCAGCAGTGACAGCGGAGGCAATCAGCCCCAGCATTTT
CDR3: CASSDSGGNQPQHF

D: TRBD2
V: TRBV19
J: TRBJ2-1
size: few
DNA: TGTGCCAGTAGGCCTGGGACTAGCGGCAATGAGCAGTTCTTC
CDR3: CASRPGTSGNEQFF

D: TRBD1
V: TRBV6-1
J: TRBJ2-1
size: .
DNA: TGTGCCAGCAGACCCGGGACAGGTGAGCAGTTCTTC
CDR3: CASRPGTGEQFF

D: TRBD2
V: TRBV7-7
J: TRBJ2-1
size: .
DNA: TGTGCTAGCAGCTTAGGAGCGGGAACTTACAATGAGCAGTTCTTC
CDR3: CASSLGAGTYNEQFF

D: TRBD1
V: TRBV18
J: TRBJ1-5
size: .
DNA: TGTGCCAGCTCACCACCCGGGACAGGGGGCGATCAGCCCCAGCATTTT
CDR3: CASSPPGTGGDQPQHF

D: TRBD2
V: TRBV29-1
J: TRBJ2-1
size: .
DNA: TGCAGCGTTCTGACTAGCGGGAGGGCCGGGCGGTTCTTC
CDR3: CSVLTSGRAGRFF

D: .
V: TRBV5-6
J: TRBJ1-2
size: .
DNA: TGTGCCAGCAGCTTCTACGGGGGTGGCTACACCTTC
CDR3: CASSFYGGGYTF

D: .
V: TRBV2
J: TRBJ2-5
size: .
DNA: TGTGCCAGCAGTGACCAGGAGACCCAGTACTTC
CDR3: CASSDQETQYF

D: TRBD1
V: TRBV30
J: TRBJ1-2
size: .
DNA: TGTGCCTGGAGTCCATACAGGGGGCACGGCTACACCTTC
CDR3: CAWSPYRGHGYTF

D: TRBD2
V: TRBV30
J: TRBJ2-1
size: .
DNA: TGTGCCTTGGACCGGGCGGGAGGGAATGAGCAGTTCTTC
CDR3: CALDRAGGNEQFF

D: .
V: TRBV5-8
J: TRBJ1-2
size: .
DNA: TGTGCCAGCAGCTTGGACAAAACAGGGATGGACGGGGAAGGCTACACCTTC
CDR3: CASSLDKTGMDGEGYTF

D: .
V: TRBV27
J: TRBJ1-1
size: .
DNA: TGTGCCAGCAGTTTAAACAGGGCTAACACTGAAGCTTTCTTT
CDR3: CASSLNRANTEAFF

D: .
V: TRBV13
J: TRBJ1-1
size: .
DNA: TGTGCCAGCACTCGAGGGTCGGCTGAAGCTTTCTTT
CDR3: CASTRGSAEAFF

D: .
V: TRBV30
J: TRBJ2-7
size: .
DNA: TGTGCCTGGAAACTAACGGTAGCCTACGAGCAGTACTTC
CDR3: CAWKLTVAYEQYF

D: TRBD1
V: TRBV28
J: TRBJ1-5
size: .
DNA: TGTGCCAGCAGAACAGGGGATTTTAGGAATCAGCCCCAGCATTTT
CDR3: CASRTGDFRNQPQHF

D: .
V: TRBV5-6
J: TRBJ1-3
size: .
DNA: TGTGCCAGCAGCGCGGTAGCTGGAAACACCATATATTTT
CDR3: CASSAVAGNTIYF